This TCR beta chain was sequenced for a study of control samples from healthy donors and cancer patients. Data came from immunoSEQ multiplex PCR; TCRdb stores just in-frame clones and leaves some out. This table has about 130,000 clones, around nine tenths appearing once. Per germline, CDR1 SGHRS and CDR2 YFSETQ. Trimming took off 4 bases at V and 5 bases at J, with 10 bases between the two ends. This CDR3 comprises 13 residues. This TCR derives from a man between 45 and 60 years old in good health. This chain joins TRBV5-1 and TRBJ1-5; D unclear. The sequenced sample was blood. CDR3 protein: CASSRERDQPQHF. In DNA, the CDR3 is TGCGCCAGCAGCAGGGAAAGAGATCAGCCCCAGCATTTT.